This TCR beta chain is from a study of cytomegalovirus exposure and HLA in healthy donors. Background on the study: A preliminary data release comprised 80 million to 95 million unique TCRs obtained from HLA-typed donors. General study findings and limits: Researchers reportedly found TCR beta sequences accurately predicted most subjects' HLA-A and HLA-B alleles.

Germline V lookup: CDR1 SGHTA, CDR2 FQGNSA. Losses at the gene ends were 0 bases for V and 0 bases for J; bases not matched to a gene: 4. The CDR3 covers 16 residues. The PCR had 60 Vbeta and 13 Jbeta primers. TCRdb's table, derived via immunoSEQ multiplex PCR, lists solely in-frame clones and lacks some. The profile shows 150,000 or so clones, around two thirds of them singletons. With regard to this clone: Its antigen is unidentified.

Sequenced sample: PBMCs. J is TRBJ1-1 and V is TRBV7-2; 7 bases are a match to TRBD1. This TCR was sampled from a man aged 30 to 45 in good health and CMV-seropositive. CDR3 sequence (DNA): TGTGCCAGCAGCTTAGCCACAGGGGCGATGAACACTGAAGCTTTCTTT. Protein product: CASSLATGAMNTEAFF.